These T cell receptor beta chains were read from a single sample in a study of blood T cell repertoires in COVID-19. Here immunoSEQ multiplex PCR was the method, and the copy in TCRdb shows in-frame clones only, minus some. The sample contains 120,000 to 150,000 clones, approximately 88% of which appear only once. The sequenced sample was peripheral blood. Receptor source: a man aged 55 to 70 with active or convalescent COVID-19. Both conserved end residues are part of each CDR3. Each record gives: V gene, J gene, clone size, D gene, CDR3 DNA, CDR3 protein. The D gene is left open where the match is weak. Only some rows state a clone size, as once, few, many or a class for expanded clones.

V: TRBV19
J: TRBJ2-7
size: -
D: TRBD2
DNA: TGTGCCAGTAACCCCGGGGGGGCTGGCGAGCAGTACTTC
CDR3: CASNPGGAGEQYF

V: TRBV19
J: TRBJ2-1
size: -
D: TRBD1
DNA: TGTGCCAGTATAGCCCGGACAGGGTCTTACAATGAGCAGTTCTTC
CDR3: CASIARTGSYNEQFF

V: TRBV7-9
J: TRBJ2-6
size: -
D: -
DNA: TGTGCCAGCAGCCCCCGGACCGGGGACTCTGGGGCCAACGTCCTGACTTTC
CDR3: CASSPRTGDSGANVLTF

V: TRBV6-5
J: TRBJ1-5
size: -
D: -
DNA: TGTGCCAGCAGTTACTCCGGTTCACTTAATCAGCCCCAGCATTTT
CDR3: CASSYSGSLNQPQHF

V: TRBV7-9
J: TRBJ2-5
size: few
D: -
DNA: TGTGCCAGCAGCTTGGCCGGGTCAGAGACCCAGTACTTC
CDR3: CASSLAGSETQYF

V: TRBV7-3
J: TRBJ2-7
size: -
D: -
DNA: TGTGCCAGCAGCTCTTACGATGGTGGACTACCTTACTTC
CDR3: CASSSYDGGLPYF

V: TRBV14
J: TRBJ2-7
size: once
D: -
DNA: TGTGCCAGCAGCCCCGACAGGAGCTCCTACGAGCAGTACTTC
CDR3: CASSPDRSSYEQYF

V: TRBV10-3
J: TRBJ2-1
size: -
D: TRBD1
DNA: TGTGCCATCAGGCCGGAGAGACAGGGGTACAATGAGCAGTTCTTC
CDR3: CAIRPERQGYNEQFF

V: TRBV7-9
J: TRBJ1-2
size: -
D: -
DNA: TGTGCCAGCAGCTCATTCCCTTTGACAGAGATGGCTAACTATGGCTACACCTTC
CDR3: CASSSFPLTEMANYGYTF

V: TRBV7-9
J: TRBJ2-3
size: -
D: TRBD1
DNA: TGTGCCAGCAGCCTTAGCGGCAGGGGGCAAGATACGCAGTATTTT
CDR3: CASSLSGRGQDTQYF

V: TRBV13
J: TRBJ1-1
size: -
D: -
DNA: TGTGCCAGCAGCTTCCCAGGGGTGAACACTGAAGCTTTCTTT
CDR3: CASSFPGVNTEAFF

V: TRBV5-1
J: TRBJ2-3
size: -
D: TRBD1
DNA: TGCGCCAGCAGCCTGGGACAGACTAGCACAGATACGCAGTATTTT
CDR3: CASSLGQTSTDTQYF

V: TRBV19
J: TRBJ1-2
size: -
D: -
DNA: TGTGCCAGTAGTATTTCACAGAACTATGGCTACACCTTC
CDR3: CASSISQNYGYTF

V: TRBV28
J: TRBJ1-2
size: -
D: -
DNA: TGTGCCAGCAGTTCAACCCGGACAGTTGGCTACACCTTC
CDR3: CASSSTRTVGYTF

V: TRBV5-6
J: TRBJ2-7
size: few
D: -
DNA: TGTGCCAGCAGACAGACAGGTTCCTACGAGCAGTACTTC
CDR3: CASRQTGSYEQYF

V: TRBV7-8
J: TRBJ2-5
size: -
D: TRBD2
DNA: TGTGCCAGCAGCTTAAGTAGGGGACTAGCGGGATTAGAGACCCAGTACTTC
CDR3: CASSLSRGLAGLETQYF

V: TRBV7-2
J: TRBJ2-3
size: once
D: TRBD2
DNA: TGTGCCAGCAGCCTTAGCGGGAGCTCAGATACGCAGTATTTT
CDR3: CASSLSGSSDTQYF

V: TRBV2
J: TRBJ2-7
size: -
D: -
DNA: TGTGCCAGCAGTGAGACCGGCAGGGTATACTACGAGCAGTACTTC
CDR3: CASSETGRVYYEQYF

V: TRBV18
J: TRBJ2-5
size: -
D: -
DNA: TGTGCCAGCTCGCCCCAACAGTTCCAAGAGACCCAGTACTTC
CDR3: CASSPQQFQETQYF

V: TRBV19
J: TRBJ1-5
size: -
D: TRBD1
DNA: TGTGCCAGTAGCCCGACAGGGAGGACCCAGCCCCAGCATTTT
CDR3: CASSPTGRTQPQHF

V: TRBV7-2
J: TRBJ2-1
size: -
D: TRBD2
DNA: TGTGCCAGCAGCCCCCGACTAGCGGGGGGGGAGCAGTTCTTC
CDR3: CASSPRLAGGEQFF

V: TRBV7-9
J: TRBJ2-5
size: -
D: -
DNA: TGTGCCAGCAGCCCGGCGAGCGGGCCTGAACGAGAGACCCAGTACTTC
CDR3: CASSPASGPERETQYF

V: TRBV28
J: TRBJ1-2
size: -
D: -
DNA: TGTGCCAGCAGTTCCAGGGGCTTGGCTAACTATGGCTACACCTTC
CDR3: CASSSRGLANYGYTF